The T cell receptor (beta chain) under discussion was sequenced for a study of T cell clusters in autoimmune cytopenias. One tube held mixed TRB-A and TRB-B primer pools for touch-down PCR. TCRdb reprocessed the multiplex PCR reads and keeps a single row for each CDR3 protein, giving no DNA. The repertoire shows 2,000 or so distinct CDR3 sequences; the top ten hold over 15%. Tens of thousands of genome equivalents of blood DNA were amplified for TRB. This clonotype shows up as medium-sized by frequency. The CDR3 has 12 residues. Germline values: CDR1 MNHEY, CDR2 SVGEGT. This sample was also put to use in a study of T cell repertoires in aging, cancer and after chemotherapy. From that paper: Patients with chronic lymphocytic leukemia were sampled before and after fludarabine- or bendamustine-based chemotherapy. Lymphoid organ infiltration in hematological cancer patients may impair thymic emigration or peripheral T cell expansion.

Source material: peripheral blood. J is TRBJ2-5 and V is TRBV6-2 or TRBV6-3; TCRdb lists TRBD1, though no DNA is available to test this call. This receptor was taken from a human donor with chronic lymphocytic leukemia. CDR3 in amino acids: CAPWGGGETQYF.